These 26 T cell receptor beta chains were sequenced from one sample in a study of shared clonotypes between healthy human individuals. Sequencing was performed with immunoSEQ multiplex PCR; in TCRdb, only in-frame clones are kept and a portion is missing. The sample lists about half a million clones, about 85% occurring once. The sample was PBMCs. The receptor set was obtained from a woman aged 35 to 49 in good health. Some clones in this sample may be carry-over from other donors' samples.

To note about this clone: Other DNA sequences in this specimen translate into the identical CDR3. V is TRBV5-1 and J is TRBJ2-7; D is possibly TRBD1 (6 bases). Trimming took off 2 bases at V and 1 base at J, with 7 bases between the two ends. There are 13 residues in the CDR3. Germline V lookup: CDR1 SGHRS, CDR2 YFSETQ. As DNA, the CDR3 is TGCGCCAGCAGCTTAGGACAGTCCTACGAGCAGTACTTC. Translation gives CASSLGQSYEQYF.

The chain employs TRBV18 and TRBJ2-5, with TRBD2 identical over 8 bases. The J call could be wrong; TRBJ2-7 is a better fit for the DNA end. In germline, CDR1 is KGHSH, CDR2 LQKENI. The CDR3 runs 17 residues. The CDR3 sequence is CASSPPNQGTSGHEQYF. CDR3 nucleotide sequence: TGTGCCAGCTCACCACCGAACCAGGGGACTAGTGGCCACGAGCAGTACTTC.

J is TRBJ1-5 and V is TRBV15; the match to TRBD1 covers 7 bases. Trimming took 0 bases from V and 0 from J; bases not matched to a gene: 2. The CDR3 has 16 residues. Germline CDR1 and CDR2: LNHNV and YYDKDF (reference sequence). CDR3 sequence: CATSRETGYSNQPQHF. The CDR3 region has the DNA TGTGCCACCAGCAGAGAGACAGGGTATAGCAATCAGCCCCAGCATTTT.

The CDR3 DNA is TGTGCCAGCAGCCCGGGACAAAAGGGTGTGGCCTACGAGCAGTACTTC. Its protein is CASSPGQKGVAYEQYF. The chain employs TRBV7-2 and TRBJ2-7, with a weak D call TRBD1 (6 bases). The CDR3 totals 16 residues. Germline V lookup: CDR1 SGHTA, CDR2 FQGNSA. V lost 5 bases, J lost 2 bases, and 19 bases lay in between.

This chain links TRBV14 with TRBJ2-7; 7 bases map to TRBD2. The CDR3 covers 14 residues. The V gene end was trimmed by 5 bases and the J gene end by 3 bases; junction bases not matched to a gene: 7. Per germline, CDR1 SGHDN and CDR2 FVKESK. The CDR3 nucleotides read TGTGCCAGCAGCACCTGGGGGGGGATCTACGAGCAGTACTTC. Encoded protein: CASSTWGGIYEQYF.

The chain links TRBV9 to TRBJ2-1; possible D gene TRBD2, 6 bases. Trimming shortened V by 0 bases and J by 4 bases, and 11 bases separated the two germline ends. The CDR3 is 15 amino acids. In germline, CDR1 is SGDLS, CDR2 YYNGEE. The CDR3 loop reads CASSVDGTSYNEQFF. CDR3 coding DNA: TGTGCCAGCAGCGTAGACGGGACTTCTTACAATGAGCAGTTCTTC.

This clone occurred a few times. This chain uses TRBV16 with TRBJ2-7; 9 bases line up with TRBD1. J was trimmed by 0 bases and V by 4 bases; bases with no gene match: 10. The V gene's germline CDR1 is KGHSY and CDR2 FQNENV. The length of the CDR3 is 17 residues. The CDR3 reads CASSPPARDRVSYEQYF. For the CDR3, the DNA is TGTGCCAGCAGCCCTCCAGCACGGGACAGGGTCTCCTACGAGCAGTACTTC.

V is TRBV28 and J is TRBJ1-5, with a possible D match to TRBD1 (5 bases). Germline loops: CDR1 MDHEN, CDR2 SYDVKM. The CDR3 spans 15 residues. V was clipped by 6 bases and J by 2 bases, with 14 bases between them. This CDR3 is CASSRRDWGNQPQHF. In nucleotides, the CDR3 is TGTGCCAGCAGCCGGAGGGACTGGGGCAATCAGCCCCAGCATTTT.

The chain carries TRBV18 and TRBJ2-7, with D tentatively TRBD1 or TRBD2 (5 bases each). This CDR3 has 16 amino acids. Germline V lookup: CDR1 KGHSH, CDR2 LQKENI. V was shortened by 4 bases and J by 0 bases, with 16 bases between the two germline ends. CDR3 loop: CASSRYQGESSYEQYF. The DNA of the CDR3 is TGTGCCAGCTCACGCTACCAGGGAGAGAGCTCCTACGAGCAGTACTTC.

The sample holds a few counts of this clone. CDR3 loop: CAWSNGRDSPLHF. The CDR3 bases are TGTGCCTGGAGTAATGGTCGTGATTCACCCCTCCACTTT. This chain links TRBV30 with TRBJ1-6; D is uncertain. This CDR3 has 13 amino acids. V was cut by 2 bases and J by 8 bases, with 10 bases left in between. Per germline, CDR1 GTSNPN and CDR2 SVGIG (reference sequence).

This clone was picked up a small number of times. The chain uses TRBV25-1 and TRBJ1-4; the D gene is possibly TRBD1 (5 bases). The germline gives CDR1 MGHDK, CDR2 SYGVNS. V was cut by 2 bases and J by 8 bases, with 12 bases left in between. The CDR3 is 14 amino acids. CDR3 nucleotides: TGTGCCAGCAGTGAAGGCCAGGGAGGGGAAAAACTGTTTTTT. Protein sequence: CASSEGQGGEKLFF.

The chain employs TRBV7-9 and TRBJ1-4, with a tentative D call TRBD1 (5 bases). CDR3 length equals 14 residues. Trimming shortened V by 0 bases and J by 8 bases, and 10 bases separated the two germline ends. Germline V CDR1 and CDR2: SEHNR, FQNEAQ (reference sequence). CDR3 DNA sequence: TGTGCCAGCAGCTTAGCGGGGACGGGCGAAAAACTGTTTTTT. It codes for CASSLAGTGEKLFF.

In its sample, this clone was seen a few times. V usage is TRBV2 and J usage is TRBJ2-3; TRBD2 aligns across 7 bases. This CDR3 has 14 amino acids. Germline trimming cut 3 bases from V and 6 bases from J; bases unmatched to any gene: 6. Germline V gene lookup returns CDR1 SNHLY and CDR2 FYNNEI. The CDR3 DNA follows: TGTGCCAGCAGTGACCCGGGAGCGGGGGATACGCAGTATTTT. Protein: CASSDPGAGDTQYF.

This chain connects TRBV10-3 to TRBJ1-1, with 10 bases matching TRBD1. Germline values: CDR1 ENHRY, CDR2 SYGVKD. Trimming cost V 10 bases and J 6 bases; bases outside gene matches: 14. This CDR3 contains 15 residues. DNA for the CDR3: TGTGCCACCTTACCAGGGGGACAGGGGTTTTCTGAAGCTTTCTTT. This codes for CATLPGGQGFSEAFF.

The chain employs TRBV4-3 and TRBJ2-3, with 7 bases matching TRBD2. The CDR3 runs to 20 residues. Per the germline V gene, CDR1 is LGHNA and CDR2 is YSLEER. Trimming cost V 0 bases and J 0 bases; bases outside gene matches: 15. The CDR3 spells CASSQDMWDYPPSSTDTQYF. The CDR3 DNA is TGCGCCAGCAGCCAAGATATGTGGGACTACCCACCCTCTAGCACAGATACGCAGTATTTT.

The CDR3 coding sequence is TGTGCCAGCAGCTTGGCTGGGGAGCTGTTTTTT. Amino acids: CASSLAGELFF. The chain links TRBV5-6 to TRBJ2-2; no reliable D call. V was trimmed by 0 bases and J by 8 bases, leaving 2 bases between them. CDR3 length: 11 amino acids. CDR1 is SGHDT, CDR2 YYEEEE, per germline.

The chain combines TRBV7-2 with TRBJ1-5; 7 nucleotides match TRBD1. The CDR3 has 12 residues. Germline assignment: CDR1 SGHTA and CDR2 FQGNSA. V shed 5 bases and J 7 bases; nucleotides not matched to a gene: 2. CDR3 loop: CASSPRGQPQHF. The CDR3 DNA reads as TGTGCCAGCAGCCCCAGGGGGCAGCCCCAGCATTTT.

The CDR3 loop is CASSPRQGVQETQYF. The CDR3 DNA reads TGTGCCAGCAGTCCCAGACAGGGGGTCCAAGAGACCCAGTACTTC. The rearrangement uses TRBV27 and TRBJ2-5; TRBD1 matches at 9 bases. The CDR3 is 15 amino acids. Germline V gene data show CDR1 as MNHEY and CDR2 as SMNVEV (reference sequence). After removal of 5 bases from V and 1 base from J, the junction contained 5 bases not matched to a gene.

The genes are TRBV15 and TRBJ1-4; D unclear. The V and J ends lost 1 base and 0 bases respectively, with 3 bases between them. The CDR3 is 14 amino acids. Germline V lookup: CDR1 LNHNV, CDR2 YYDKDF (reference sequence). The CDR3 nucleotides read TGTGCCACCAGCAGAGTTTCAACTAATGAAAAACTGTTTTTT. This sequence encodes CATSRVSTNEKLFF.

The gene calls are TRBV10-1 and TRBJ2-5; 7 nucleotides agree with TRBD1. Germline lookup yields CDR1 WNHNN and CDR2 SYGVQD (reference sequence). Losses at the gene ends were 6 bases for V and 2 bases for J; bases not matched to a gene: 6. The CDR3 runs to 14 residues. The CDR3 nucleotides are TGCGCCAGCAGGGATAAGACAGGGCAAGAGACCCAGTACTTC. Protein: CASRDKTGQETQYF.

This chain joins TRBV10-3 and TRBJ2-7; D unclear. There are 15 residues in the CDR3. V was shortened by 0 bases and J by 5 bases, with 14 bases between the two germline ends. CDR1 and CDR2 (germline): ENHRY, SYGVKD. CDR3 sequence (DNA): TGTGCCATCAGTGAGTCCCCTAACGTCGCGGACGAGCAGTACTTC. It translates to CAISESPNVADEQYF.

The chain is built from TRBV27 and TRBJ2-3; 9 bases are a match to TRBD2. This CDR3 has 15 amino acids. Germline V CDR1 and CDR2: MNHEY, SMNVEV (reference sequence). The J segment lost 4 bases and the V segment lost 6 bases, leaving 8 bases of the junction unmatched. The CDR3: CASRLTSGSADTQYF. As DNA, the CDR3 is TGTGCCAGCAGACTCACTAGCGGGTCTGCAGATACGCAGTATTTT.

The V call is TRBV29-1, the J call TRBJ2-7, with 9 bases aligning to TRBD1. This CDR3 is 14 amino acids long. Per the germline V gene, CDR1 is SQVTM and CDR2 is ANQGSEA. V was clipped by 2 bases and J by 7 bases; unmatched bases: 9. CDR3 bases: TGCAGCGTTGAACCGACAGGGGGGCCCCGAGAGCAGTACTTC. Translation: CSVEPTGGPREQYF.

V and J are TRBV7-3 and TRBJ1-1, with 9 positions matching TRBD1. V shed 4 bases and J 5 bases; nucleotides not matched to a gene: 2. Germline values: CDR1 SGHTA, CDR2 FQGTGA. There are 13 residues in the CDR3. The CDR3 loop is CASSYGQGTEAFF. CDR3 nucleotide sequence: TGTGCCAGCAGCTACGGACAGGGGACTGAAGCTTTCTTT.

This sequence joins TRBV2 and TRBJ2-7; possibly TRBD1 for D (6 bases). CDR1 is SNHLY and CDR2 is FYNNEI in the germline V gene. Trimming pared 7 bases from V and 2 bases from J, leaving 12 bases between. The CDR3 has 13 amino acids. CDR3 sequence reads: CASTRDTAYEQYF. In nucleotides, the CDR3 is TGTGCCAGCACCCGGGACACCGCCTACGAGCAGTACTTC.

The V call is TRBV6-6, the J call TRBJ1-5; 7 nucleotides align to TRBD1. Germline loops: CDR1 MNHNY, CDR2 SVGAGI (reference sequence). This CDR3 region has 15 residues. Losses at the gene ends were 5 bases for V and 0 bases for J; bases not matched to a gene: 4. For the CDR3, the DNA is TGTGCCAGCAGTCCCGACAGGGATAGCAATCAGCCCCAGCATTTT. Protein: CASSPDRDSNQPQHF.